This T cell receptor (beta chain) was captured by sequencing in a study of CD8 T cells in ankylosing spondylitis. Study outcomes and limitations: Earlier work had already found some motif variants in reactive arthritis synovial fluid and blood. Within peripheral blood, clones linked to disease were CD8+ and relatively rare. A TCR beta motif of 7 to 9 highly homologous variants seemed to mark ankylosing spondylitis blood. Researchers reportedly found disease-linked clones significantly enriched in matched ankylosing spondylitis synovial fluid.

With molecular barcodes, quantitative 5'-RACE was used to make the TCR beta libraries. TCRdb redid the calling of the 5' RACE reads with MiXCR, one entry per CDR3 protein. This table holds 800,000 to 900,000 distinct CDR3 sequences, approximately 10% found once. Germline CDR1 SGHRS, CDR2 YFSETQ. The CDR3 runs 15 residues. Trimming cost V 4 bases and J 4 bases, with 14 bases left between them. As regards this clonotype: Its specificity is unknown.

This sequence was found in a male donor with ankylosing spondylitis. V and J are TRBV5-1 and TRBJ2-2; D is undetermined. Sequencing used blood, either unsorted or a sorted T cell fraction (not recorded which). This chain's CDR3 is CASSPRPEFTGELFF. The CDR3 nucleotides are TGCGCCAGCAGCCCCAGGCCGGAATTCACCGGGGAGCTGTTTTTT.